The table lists the clone carrying this T cell receptor (beta chain) with many counts. Trimming shortened V by 1 base and J by 4 bases, and 13 bases separated the two germline ends. The CDR3 has 15 residues. This entry is derived from a study of T cell repertoires in cytomegalovirus infection. TCRdb re-derived calls from the reads in MiXCR, one entry per CDR3 protein. Of roughly 630,000 distinct CDR3 sequences in the sample, 20% to 25% were seen once. The gene calls are TRBV12-3 or TRBV12-4 and TRBJ1-2; no clear D gene. Material: CD8+ T cells from PBMCs. The receptor was isolated from a human donor in good health (CMV status not recorded). Some clones in this sample may be carry-over from other donors' samples. For the CDR3, the DNA is TGTGCCAGCAGTTTAGGGCAAGGCTCTGGCTATGGCTACACCTTC. Translation: CASSLGQGSGYGYTF.